The source of this T cell receptor (beta chain) is a study of T cell responses to AZD1222 COVID-19 vaccine. The germline CDR1 and CDR2 sequences are MNHNY and SVGAGI (reference sequence). With V trimmed by 10 bases and J by 2 bases, 4 bases remained unmatched. This CDR3 comprises 13 residues. This table comes from immunoSEQ multiplex PCR, and its TCRdb copy is limited to in-frame clones, with some not included. The sample has 120,000 to 150,000 clones; 90% to 95% are singletons. This clone came up once. What it binds is not known. General study points: Once two AZD1222 doses were given, Spike-specific TCR breadth and depth went up. Baseline serostatus was positive in only a handful of AZD1222 recipients.

The chain has TRBV6-6 and TRBJ2-2, with 7 bases lining up with TRBD1. The sequences come from peripheral blood, collected 28 days after the second AZD1222 dose. The clonotype comes from an adult who received the AZD1222 COVID-19 vaccine. The CDR3 DNA reads TGTGCCACCAACAGGGGTAACACCGGGGAGCTGTTTTTT. Translation: CATNRGNTGELFF.